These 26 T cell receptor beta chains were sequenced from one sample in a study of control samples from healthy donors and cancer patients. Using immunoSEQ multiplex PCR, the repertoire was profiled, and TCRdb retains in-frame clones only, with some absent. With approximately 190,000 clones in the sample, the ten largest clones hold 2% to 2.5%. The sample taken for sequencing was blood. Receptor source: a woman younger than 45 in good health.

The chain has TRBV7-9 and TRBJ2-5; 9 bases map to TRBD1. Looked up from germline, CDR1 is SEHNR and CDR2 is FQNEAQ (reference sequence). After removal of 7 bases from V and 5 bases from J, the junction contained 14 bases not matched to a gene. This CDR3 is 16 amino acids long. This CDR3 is CASTRGLQGAMETQYF. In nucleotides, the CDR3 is TGTGCCAGCACCCGGGGATTACAGGGGGCGATGGAGACCCAGTACTTC.

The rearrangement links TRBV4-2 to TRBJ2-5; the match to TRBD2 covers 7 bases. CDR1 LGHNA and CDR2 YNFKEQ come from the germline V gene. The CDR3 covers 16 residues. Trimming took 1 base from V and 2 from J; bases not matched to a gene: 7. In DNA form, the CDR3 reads TGTGCCAGCAGCCAAGCTCCATTGCGGGGGCAAGAGACCCAGTACTTC. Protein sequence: CASSQAPLRGQETQYF.

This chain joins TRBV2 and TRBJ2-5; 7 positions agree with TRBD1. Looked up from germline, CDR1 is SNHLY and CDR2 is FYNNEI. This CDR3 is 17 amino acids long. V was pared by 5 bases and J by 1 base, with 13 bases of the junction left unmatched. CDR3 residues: CASSRLRQGVSQETQYF. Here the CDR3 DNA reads TGTGCCAGCAGTCGGCTTAGGCAGGGGGTCTCCCAAGAGACCCAGTACTTC.

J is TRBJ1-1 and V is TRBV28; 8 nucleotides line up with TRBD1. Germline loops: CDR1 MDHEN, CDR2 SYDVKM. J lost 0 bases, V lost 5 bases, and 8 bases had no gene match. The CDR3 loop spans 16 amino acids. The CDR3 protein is CASSPWGQAVNTEAFF. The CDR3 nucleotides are TGTGCCAGCAGTCCATGGGGACAGGCCGTGAACACTGAAGCTTTCTTT.

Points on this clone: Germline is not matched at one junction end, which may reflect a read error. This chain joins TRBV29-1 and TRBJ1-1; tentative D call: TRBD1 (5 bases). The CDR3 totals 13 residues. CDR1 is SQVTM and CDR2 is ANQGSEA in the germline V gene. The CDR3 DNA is TGCAGCGTTGAGGTAACGGACCGGGACTGGTTGTACTTT. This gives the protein CSVEVTDRDWLYF.

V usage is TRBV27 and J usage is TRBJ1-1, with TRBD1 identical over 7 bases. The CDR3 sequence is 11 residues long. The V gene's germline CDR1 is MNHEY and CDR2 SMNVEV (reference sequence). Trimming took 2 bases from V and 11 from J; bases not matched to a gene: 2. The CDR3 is CASSLRGQAFF. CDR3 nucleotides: TGTGCCAGCAGTTTAAGGGGACAGGCTTTCTTT.

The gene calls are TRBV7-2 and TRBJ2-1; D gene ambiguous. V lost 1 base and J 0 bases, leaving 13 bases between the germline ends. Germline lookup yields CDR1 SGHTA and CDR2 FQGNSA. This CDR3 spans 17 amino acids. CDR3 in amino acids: CASSLVGGGVSYNEQFF. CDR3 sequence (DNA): TGTGCCAGCAGCTTAGTGGGTGGTGGAGTCTCCTACAATGAGCAGTTCTTC.

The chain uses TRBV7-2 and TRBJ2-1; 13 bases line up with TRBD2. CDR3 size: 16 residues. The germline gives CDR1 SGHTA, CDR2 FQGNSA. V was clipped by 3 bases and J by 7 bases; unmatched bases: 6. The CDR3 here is CASSFPLAGGRNEQFF. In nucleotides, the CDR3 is TGTGCCAGCAGCTTTCCACTAGCGGGGGGGCGAAATGAGCAGTTCTTC.

In nucleotides, the CDR3 is TGTGCCAGCAGCACGACAGGGAAAGCTTTCTTT. The encoded protein is CASSTTGKAFF. The chain combines TRBV28 with TRBJ1-1; TRBD1 aligns across 7 bases. The CDR3 runs to 11 residues. Germline lookup yields CDR1 MDHEN and CDR2 SYDVKM. J was trimmed by 9 bases and V by 6 bases; bases with no gene match: 4.

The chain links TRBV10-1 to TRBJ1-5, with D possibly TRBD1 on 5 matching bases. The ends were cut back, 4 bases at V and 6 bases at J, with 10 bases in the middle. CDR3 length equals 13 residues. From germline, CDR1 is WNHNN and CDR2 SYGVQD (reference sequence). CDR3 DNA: TGCGCCAGCAGTGCGGCAGGGCGTCAGCCCCAGCATTTT. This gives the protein CASSAAGRQPQHF.

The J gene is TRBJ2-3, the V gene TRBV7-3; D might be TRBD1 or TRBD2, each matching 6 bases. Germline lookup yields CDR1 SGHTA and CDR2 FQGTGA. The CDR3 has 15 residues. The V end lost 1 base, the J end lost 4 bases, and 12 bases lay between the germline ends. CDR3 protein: CASSLIGGPSDTQYF. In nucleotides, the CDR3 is TGTGCCAGCAGCTTAATAGGGGGGCCTTCAGATACGCAGTATTTT.

The CDR3 DNA reads TGCGCCAGCAGCCAAGCGGGGGGAAGGGTAGAAAAACTGTTTTTT. Translated, it gives CASSQAGGRVEKLFF. The V call is TRBV4-1, the J call TRBJ1-4, with D perhaps TRBD1 (5 bases). CDR3 size: 15 residues. Per germline, CDR1 MGHRA and CDR2 YSYEKL. The V end lost 1 base, the J end lost 8 bases, and 14 bases lay between the germline ends.

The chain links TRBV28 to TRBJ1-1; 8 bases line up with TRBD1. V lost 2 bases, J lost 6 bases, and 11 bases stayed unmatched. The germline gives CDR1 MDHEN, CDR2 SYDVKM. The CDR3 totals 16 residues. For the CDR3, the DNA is TGTGCCAGCAGTTTAGTACCGACAGGGGAAGGGGCTGAAGCTTTCTTT. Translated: CASSLVPTGEGAEAFF.

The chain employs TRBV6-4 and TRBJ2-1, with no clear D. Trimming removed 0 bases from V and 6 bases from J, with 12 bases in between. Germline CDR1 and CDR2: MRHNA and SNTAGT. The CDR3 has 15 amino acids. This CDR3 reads CASSDSDDISNEQFF. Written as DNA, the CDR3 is TGTGCCAGCAGTGACTCGGACGACATCTCCAATGAGCAGTTCTTC.

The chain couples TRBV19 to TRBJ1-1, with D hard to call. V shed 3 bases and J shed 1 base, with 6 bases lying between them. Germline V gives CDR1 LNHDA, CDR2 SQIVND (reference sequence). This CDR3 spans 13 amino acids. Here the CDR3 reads CASSINRNTEAFF. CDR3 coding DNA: TGTGCCAGTAGTATTAACAGGAACACTGAAGCTTTCTTT.

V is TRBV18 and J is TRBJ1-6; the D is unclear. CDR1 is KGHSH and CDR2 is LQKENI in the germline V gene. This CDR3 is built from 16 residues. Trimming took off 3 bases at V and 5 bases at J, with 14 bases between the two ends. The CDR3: CASSPQEWGNNSPLHF. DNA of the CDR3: TGTGCCAGCTCACCCCAAGAATGGGGAAATAATTCACCCCTCCACTTT.

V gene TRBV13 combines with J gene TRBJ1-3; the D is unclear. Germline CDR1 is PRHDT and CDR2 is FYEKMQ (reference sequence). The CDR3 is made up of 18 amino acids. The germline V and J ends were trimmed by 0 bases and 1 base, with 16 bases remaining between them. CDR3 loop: CASSLGPGSGGSGNTIYF. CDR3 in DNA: TGTGCCAGCAGCTTAGGCCCGGGATCCGGAGGATCTGGAAACACCATATATTTT.

The CDR3 nucleotides are TGCGCCAGCAGCCCGGGCGAGGGGGAAGTGGAGCCCCAGCATTTT. Its protein is CASSPGEGEVEPQHF. V is TRBV4-3 and J is TRBJ1-5, with D possibly TRBD1 on 6 matching bases. Per germline, CDR1 LGHNA and CDR2 YSLEER. Trimming cost V 4 bases and J 8 bases, with 18 bases left between them. The CDR3 is 15 amino acids.

CDR3 loop: CASSPGTGNRRRDQPQHF. CDR3 sequence (DNA): TGTGCCAGCAGCCCTGGGACAGGGAATAGGAGGCGGGATCAGCCCCAGCATTTT. The chain employs TRBV7-9 and TRBJ1-5, with 9 bases that match TRBD1. This CDR3 is 18 amino acids long. Germline V lookup: CDR1 SEHNR, CDR2 FQNEAQ (reference sequence). V lost 5 bases, J lost 5 bases, and 16 bases stayed unmatched.

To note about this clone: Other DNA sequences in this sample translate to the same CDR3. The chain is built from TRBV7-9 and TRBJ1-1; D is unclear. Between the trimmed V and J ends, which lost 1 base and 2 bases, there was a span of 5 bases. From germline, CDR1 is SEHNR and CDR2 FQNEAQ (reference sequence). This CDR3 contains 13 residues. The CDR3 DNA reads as TGTGCCAGCAGCTTAGGGAGAAACACTGAAGCTTTCTTT. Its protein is CASSLGRNTEAFF.

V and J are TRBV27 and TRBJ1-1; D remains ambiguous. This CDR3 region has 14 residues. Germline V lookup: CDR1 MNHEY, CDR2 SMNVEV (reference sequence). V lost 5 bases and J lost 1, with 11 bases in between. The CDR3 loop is CASSDRRRNTEAFF. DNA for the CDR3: TGTGCCAGCAGTGATCGAAGGAGGAACACTGAAGCTTTCTTT.

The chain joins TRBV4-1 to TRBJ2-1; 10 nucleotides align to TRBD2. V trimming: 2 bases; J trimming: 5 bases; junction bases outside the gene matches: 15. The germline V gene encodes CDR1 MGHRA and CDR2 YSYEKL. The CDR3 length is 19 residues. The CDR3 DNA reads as TGCGCCAGCAGCCAATCCCAACTAACTAGCGGGGTACGGGACAATGAGCAGTTCTTC. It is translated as CASSQSQLTSGVRDNEQFF.

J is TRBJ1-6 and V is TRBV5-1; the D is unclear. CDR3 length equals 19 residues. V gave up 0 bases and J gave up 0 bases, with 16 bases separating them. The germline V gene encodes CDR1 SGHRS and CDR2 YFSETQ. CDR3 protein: CASSLEPAGLSSYNSPLHF. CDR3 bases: TGCGCCAGCAGCTTGGAGCCGGCCGGACTAAGCTCCTATAATTCACCCCTCCACTTT.

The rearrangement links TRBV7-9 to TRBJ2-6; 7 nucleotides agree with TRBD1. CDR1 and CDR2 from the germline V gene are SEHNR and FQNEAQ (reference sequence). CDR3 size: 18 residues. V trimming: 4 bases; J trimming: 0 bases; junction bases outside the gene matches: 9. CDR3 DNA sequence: TGTGCCAGCAGCTCCCGGGACAGTCTTATCTCTGGGGCCAACGTCCTGACTTTC. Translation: CASSSRDSLISGANVLTF.

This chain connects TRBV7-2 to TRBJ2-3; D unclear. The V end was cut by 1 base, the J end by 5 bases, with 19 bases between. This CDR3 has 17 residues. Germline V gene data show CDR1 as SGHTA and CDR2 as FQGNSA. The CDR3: CASSLENLIYTRDTQYF. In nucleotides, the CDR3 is TGTGCCAGCAGCTTAGAAAACCTTATCTATACCCGAGATACGCAGTATTTT.

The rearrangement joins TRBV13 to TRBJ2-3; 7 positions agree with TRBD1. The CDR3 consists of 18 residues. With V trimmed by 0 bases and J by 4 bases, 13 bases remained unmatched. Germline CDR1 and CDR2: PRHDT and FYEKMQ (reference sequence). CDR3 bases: TGTGCCAGCAGCTTAGGAGGGGGCGGTGTGGGGTCGGCAGATACGCAGTATTTT. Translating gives CASSLGGGGVGSADTQYF.